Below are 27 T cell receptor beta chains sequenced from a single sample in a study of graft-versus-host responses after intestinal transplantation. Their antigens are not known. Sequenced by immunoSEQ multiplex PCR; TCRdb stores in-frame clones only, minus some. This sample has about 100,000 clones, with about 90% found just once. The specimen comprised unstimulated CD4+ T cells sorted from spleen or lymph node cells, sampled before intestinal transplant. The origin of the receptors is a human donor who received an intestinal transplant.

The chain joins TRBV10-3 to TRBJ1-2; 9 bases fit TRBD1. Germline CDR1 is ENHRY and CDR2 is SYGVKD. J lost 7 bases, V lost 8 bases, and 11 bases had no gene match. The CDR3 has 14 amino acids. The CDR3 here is CAIAGTGHAGGYTF. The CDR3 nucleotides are TGTGCCATCGCAGGGACAGGGCATGCCGGTGGCTACACCTTC.

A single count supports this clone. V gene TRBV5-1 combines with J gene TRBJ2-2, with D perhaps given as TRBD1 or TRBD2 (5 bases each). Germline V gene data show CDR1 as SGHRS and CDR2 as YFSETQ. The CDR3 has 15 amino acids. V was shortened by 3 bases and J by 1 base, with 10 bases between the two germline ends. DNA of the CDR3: TGCGCCAGCAGCTGGGGGTTAGGGAACACCGGGGAGCTGTTTTTT. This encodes CASSWGLGNTGELFF.

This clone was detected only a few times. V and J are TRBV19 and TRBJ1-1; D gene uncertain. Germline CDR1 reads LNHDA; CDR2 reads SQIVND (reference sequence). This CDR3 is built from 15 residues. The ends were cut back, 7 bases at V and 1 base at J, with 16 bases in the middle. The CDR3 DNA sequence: TGTGCCAGTACCCCCGGGAGGGATGGGAACACTGAAGCTTTCTTT. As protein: CASTPGRDGNTEAFF.

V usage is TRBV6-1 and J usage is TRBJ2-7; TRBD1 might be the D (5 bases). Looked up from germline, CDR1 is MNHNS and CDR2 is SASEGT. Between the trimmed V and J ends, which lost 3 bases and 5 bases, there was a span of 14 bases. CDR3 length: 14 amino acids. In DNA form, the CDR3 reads TGTGCCAGCAGTGAGACTCCAGGGTTCGACGAGCAGTACTTC. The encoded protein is CASSETPGFDEQYF.

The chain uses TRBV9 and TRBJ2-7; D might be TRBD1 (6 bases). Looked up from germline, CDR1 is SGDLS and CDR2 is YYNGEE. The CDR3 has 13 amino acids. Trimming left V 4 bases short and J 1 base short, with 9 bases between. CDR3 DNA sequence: TGTGCCAGCAGCACAGGGATTTCCTACGAGCAGTACTTC. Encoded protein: CASSTGISYEQYF.

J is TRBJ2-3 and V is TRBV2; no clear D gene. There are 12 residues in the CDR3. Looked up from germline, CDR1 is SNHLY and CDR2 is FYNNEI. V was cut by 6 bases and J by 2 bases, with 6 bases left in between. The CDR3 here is CASRSYTDTQYF. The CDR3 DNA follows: TGTGCCAGCAGGTCCTACACAGATACGCAGTATTTT.

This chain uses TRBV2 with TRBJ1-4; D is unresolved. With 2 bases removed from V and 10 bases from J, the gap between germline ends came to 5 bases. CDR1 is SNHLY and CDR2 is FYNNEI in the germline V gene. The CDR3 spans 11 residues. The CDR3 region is CASSELGKLFF. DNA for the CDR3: TGTGCCAGCAGTGAACTCGGAAAACTGTTTTTT. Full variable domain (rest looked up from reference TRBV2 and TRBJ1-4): EPEVTQTPSHQVTQMGQEVILRCVPISNHLYFYWYRQILGQKVEFLVSFYNNEISEKSEIFDDQFSVERPDGSNFTLKIRSTKLEDSAMYFCASSELGKLFFGSGTQLSVL.

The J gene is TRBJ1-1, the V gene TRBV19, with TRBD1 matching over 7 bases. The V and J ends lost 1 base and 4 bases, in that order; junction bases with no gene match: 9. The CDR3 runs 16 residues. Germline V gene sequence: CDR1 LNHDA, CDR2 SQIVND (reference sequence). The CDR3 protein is CASSIGRTGFATEAFF. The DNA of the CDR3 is TGTGCCAGTAGTATAGGGAGGACAGGTTTTGCCACTGAAGCTTTCTTT. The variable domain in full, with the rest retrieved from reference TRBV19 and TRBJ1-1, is DGGITQSPKYLFRKEGQNVTLSCEQNLNHDAMYWYRQDPGQGLRLIYYSQIVNDFQKGDIAEGYSVSREKKESFPLTVTSAQKNPTAFYLCASSIGRTGFATEAFFGQGTRLTVV.

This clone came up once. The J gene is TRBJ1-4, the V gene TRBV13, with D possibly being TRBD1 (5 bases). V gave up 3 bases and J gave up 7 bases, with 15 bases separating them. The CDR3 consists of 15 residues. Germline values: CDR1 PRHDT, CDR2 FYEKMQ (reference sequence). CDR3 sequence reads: CASSLGRGVSEKLFF. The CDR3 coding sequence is TGTGCCAGCAGCTTGGGGCGGGGGGTCAGTGAAAAACTGTTTTTT.

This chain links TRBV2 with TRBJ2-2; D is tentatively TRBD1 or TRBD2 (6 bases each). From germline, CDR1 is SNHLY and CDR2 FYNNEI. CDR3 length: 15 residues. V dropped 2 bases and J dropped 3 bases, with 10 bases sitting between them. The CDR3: CASSERGLDTGELFF. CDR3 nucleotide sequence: TGTGCCAGCAGTGAACGGGGGCTGGACACCGGGGAGCTGTTTTTT.

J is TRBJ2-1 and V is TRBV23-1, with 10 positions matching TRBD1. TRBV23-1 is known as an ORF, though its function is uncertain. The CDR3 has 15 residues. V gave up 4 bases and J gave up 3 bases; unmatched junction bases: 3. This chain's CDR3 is CASSPGTGDYNEQFF. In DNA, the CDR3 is TGCGCCAGCAGTCCCGGGACAGGGGACTACAATGAGCAGTTCTTC.

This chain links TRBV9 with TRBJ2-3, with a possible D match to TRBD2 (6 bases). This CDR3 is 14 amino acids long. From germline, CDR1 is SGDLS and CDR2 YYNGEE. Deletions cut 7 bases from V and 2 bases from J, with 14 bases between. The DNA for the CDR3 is TGTGCCAGCGGATCCGGGACTCACACAGATACGCAGTATTTT. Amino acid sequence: CASGSGTHTDTQYF.

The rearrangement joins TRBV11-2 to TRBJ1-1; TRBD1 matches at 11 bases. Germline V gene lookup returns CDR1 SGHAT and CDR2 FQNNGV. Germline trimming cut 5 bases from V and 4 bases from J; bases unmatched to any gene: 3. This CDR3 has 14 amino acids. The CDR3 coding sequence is TGTGCCAGCAGCGCGGGGACAGGGGGCACTGAAGCTTTCTTT. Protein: CASSAGTGGTEAFF.

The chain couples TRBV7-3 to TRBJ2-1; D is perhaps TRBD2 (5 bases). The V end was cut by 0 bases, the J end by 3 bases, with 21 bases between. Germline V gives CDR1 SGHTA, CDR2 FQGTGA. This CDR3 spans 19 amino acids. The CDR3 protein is CASSLTLIRSGRDYNEQFF. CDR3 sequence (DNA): TGTGCCAGCAGCTTAACGCTTATTCGAAGCGGCCGAGACTACAATGAGCAGTTCTTC.

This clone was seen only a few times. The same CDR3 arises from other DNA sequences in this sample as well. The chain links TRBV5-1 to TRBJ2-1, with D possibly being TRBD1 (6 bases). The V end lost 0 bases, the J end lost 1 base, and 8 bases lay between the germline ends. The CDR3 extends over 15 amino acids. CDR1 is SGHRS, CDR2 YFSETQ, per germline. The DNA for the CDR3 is TGCGCCAGCAGCTTGGGGCAGGGGTCCTACAATGAGCAGTTCTTC. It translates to CASSLGQGSYNEQFF.

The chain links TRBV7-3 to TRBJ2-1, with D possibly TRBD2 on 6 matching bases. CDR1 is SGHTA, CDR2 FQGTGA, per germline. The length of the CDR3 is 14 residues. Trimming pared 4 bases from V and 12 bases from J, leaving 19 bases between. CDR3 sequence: CASSSSGGSPGQFF. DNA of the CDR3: TGTGCCAGCAGCTCGAGTGGGGGGTCGCCGGGGCAGTTCTTC. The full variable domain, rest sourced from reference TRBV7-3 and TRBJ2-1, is GAGVSQTPSNKVTEKGKYVELRCDPISGHTALYWYRQSLGQGPEFLIYFQGTGAADDSGLPNDRFFAVRPEGSVSTLKIQRTERGDSAVYLCASSSSGGSPGQFFGPGTRLTVL.

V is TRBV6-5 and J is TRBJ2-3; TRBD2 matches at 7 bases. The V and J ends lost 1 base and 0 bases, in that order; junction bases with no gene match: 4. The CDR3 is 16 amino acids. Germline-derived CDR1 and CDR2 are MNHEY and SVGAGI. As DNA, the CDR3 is TGTGCCAGCAGTTACTATTCTAGCGGAAGCACAGATACGCAGTATTTT. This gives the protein CASSYYSSGSTDTQYF.

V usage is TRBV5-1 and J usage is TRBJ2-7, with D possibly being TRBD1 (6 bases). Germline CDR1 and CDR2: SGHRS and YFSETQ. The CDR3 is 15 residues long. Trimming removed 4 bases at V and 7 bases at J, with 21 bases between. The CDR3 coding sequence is TGCGCCAGCAGCCTCTCTTACAGGGTATCAGGAGAGCAGTACTTC. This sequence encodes CASSLSYRVSGEQYF. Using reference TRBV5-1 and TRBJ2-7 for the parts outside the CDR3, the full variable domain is KAGVTQTPRYLIKTRGQQVTLSCSPISGHRSVSWYQQTPGQGLQFLFEYFSETQRNKGNFPGRFSGRQFSNSRSEMNVSTLELGDSALYLCASSLSYRVSGEQYFGPGTRLTVT.

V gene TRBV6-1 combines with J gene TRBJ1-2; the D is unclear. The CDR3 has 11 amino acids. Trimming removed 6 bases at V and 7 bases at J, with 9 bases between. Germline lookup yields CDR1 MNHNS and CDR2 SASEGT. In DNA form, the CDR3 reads TGTGCCAGCAGGGCCCCGGGTGGCTACACCTTC. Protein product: CASRAPGGYTF.

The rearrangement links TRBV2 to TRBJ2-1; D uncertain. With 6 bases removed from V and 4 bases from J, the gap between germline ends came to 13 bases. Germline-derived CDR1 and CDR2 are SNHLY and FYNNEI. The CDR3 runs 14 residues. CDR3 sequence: CASREQLTYNEQFF. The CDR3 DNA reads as TGTGCCAGCAGAGAACAACTGACGTACAATGAGCAGTTCTTC.

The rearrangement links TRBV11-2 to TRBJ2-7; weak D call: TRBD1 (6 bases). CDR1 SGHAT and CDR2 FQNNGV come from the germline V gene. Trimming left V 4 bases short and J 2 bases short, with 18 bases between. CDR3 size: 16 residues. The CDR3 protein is CASSSFLDSPTYEQYF. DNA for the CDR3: TGTGCCAGCAGCTCCTTTTTGGACAGCCCAACCTACGAGCAGTACTTC.

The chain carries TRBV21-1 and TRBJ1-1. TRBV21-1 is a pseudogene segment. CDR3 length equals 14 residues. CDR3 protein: CASSKGRMNTEAFF. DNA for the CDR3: TGTGCCAGCAGCAAAGGACGGATGAACACTGAAGCTTTCTTT.

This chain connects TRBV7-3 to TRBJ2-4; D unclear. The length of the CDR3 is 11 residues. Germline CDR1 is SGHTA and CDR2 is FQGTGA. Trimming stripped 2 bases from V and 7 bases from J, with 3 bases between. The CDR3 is CASSLENIQYF. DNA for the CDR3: TGTGCCAGCAGCTTAGAGAACATTCAGTACTTC.

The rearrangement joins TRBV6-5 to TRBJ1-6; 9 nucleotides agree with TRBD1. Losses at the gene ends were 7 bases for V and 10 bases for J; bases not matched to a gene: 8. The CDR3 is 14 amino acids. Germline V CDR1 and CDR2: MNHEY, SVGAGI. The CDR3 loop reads CASTLGTGHSPLHF. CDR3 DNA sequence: TGTGCCAGCACTCTGGGGACAGGGCACTCACCCCTCCACTTT.

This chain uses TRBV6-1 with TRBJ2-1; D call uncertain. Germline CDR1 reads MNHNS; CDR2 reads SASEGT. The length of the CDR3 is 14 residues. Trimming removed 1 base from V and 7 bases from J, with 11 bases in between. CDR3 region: CASSEGPQFNEQFF. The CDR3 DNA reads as TGTGCCAGCAGTGAAGGACCGCAATTTAATGAGCAGTTCTTC.

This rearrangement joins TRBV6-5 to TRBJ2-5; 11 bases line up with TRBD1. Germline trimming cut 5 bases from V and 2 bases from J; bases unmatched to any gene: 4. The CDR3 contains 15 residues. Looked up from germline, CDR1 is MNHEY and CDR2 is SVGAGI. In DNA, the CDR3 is TGTGCCAGCAGTCCCGGGACAGGGGGACAAGAGACCCAGTACTTC. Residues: CASSPGTGGQETQYF.

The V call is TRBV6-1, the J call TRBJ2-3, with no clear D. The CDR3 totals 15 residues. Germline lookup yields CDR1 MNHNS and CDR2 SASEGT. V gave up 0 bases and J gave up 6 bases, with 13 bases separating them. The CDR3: CASSEALGRVDTQYF. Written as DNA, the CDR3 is TGTGCCAGCAGTGAAGCGCTTGGCCGTGTGGATACGCAGTATTTT.